Below are 30 T cell receptor beta chains sequenced from a single sample in a study of CD8+CD57+ T cells in acquired aplastic anemia listed by TCRdb under 2018. TCRdb lists the instrument as Illumina HiSeq 2000. Genomic DNA served as template for TCR beta VDJ combination and CDR3 sequence profiling. TCRdb passed the public sequencing reads through fastp at Q25 and MiXCR, retaining productive beta sequences. Every entry covers one CDR3 protein and lists the most common genes and DNA from its rows. A total of fewer than 200,000 distinct CDR3 sequences appear in this sample, 50% to 75% of them only once. Clones ranked in the top ten supply over 40% of the sample. The sample comprised sorted CD4+, CD8+, or CD8+CD57+ T cells (not recorded which) from PBMCs. The source is a human donor in good health.

This sequence joins TRBV10-3 and TRBJ2-5; 14 bases agree with TRBD2. Per germline, CDR1 ENHRY and CDR2 SYGVKD. Trimming at V came to 4 bases and at J to 4 bases, leaving 8 bases not matched to a gene. The CDR3 loop spans 17 amino acids. DNA for the CDR3: TGTGCCATCAGTGGGGGGACCGGGACTAGCGGGGGAGAGACCCAGTACTTC. Encoded protein: CAISGGTGTSGGETQYF.

The chain joins TRBV5-6 to TRBJ2-2; 8 nucleotides agree with TRBD2. Germline values: CDR1 SGHDT, CDR2 YYEEEE. V lost 4 bases, J lost 11 bases, and 19 bases stayed unmatched. The CDR3 contains 17 residues. As DNA, the CDR3 is TGTGCCAGCAGCCAGGAGGGGAGCGGGAGTTCGATCGATGAGCTGTTTTTT. This gives the protein CASSQEGSGSSIDELFF.

This clonotype was found many times. The rearrangement uses TRBV6-2 or TRBV6-3 and TRBJ2-5; TRBD2 matches 8 bases. Per germline, CDR1 MNHEY and CDR2 SVGEGT. After removal of 1 base from V and 3 bases from J, the junction contained 4 bases not matched to a gene. The CDR3 has 15 amino acids. For the CDR3, the DNA is TGTGCCAGCAGTTACTACGGGAGGGCCAAAGAGACCCAGTACTTC. Its protein product is CASSYYGRAKETQYF.

The chain recombines TRBV5-1 with TRBJ1-3; possible D gene TRBD1, 6 bases. The V and J ends lost 0 bases and 0 bases respectively, with 16 bases between them. The CDR3 is made up of 18 amino acids. CDR1 and CDR2 (germline): SGHRS, YFSETQ. CDR3 loop: CASSLDSGLGASGNTIYF. The DNA for the CDR3 is TGCGCCAGCAGCTTGGATTCGGGATTGGGGGCCTCTGGAAACACCATATATTTT. Variable domain in full (rest from reference TRBV5-1 and TRBJ1-3): KAGVTQTPRYLIKTRGQQVTLSCSPISGHRSVSWYQQTPGQGLQFLFEYFSETQRNKGNFPGRFSGRQFSNSRSEMNVSTLELGDSALYLCASSLDSGLGASGNTIYFGEGSWLTVV.

CDR3: CASRQGAGDTQYF. CDR3 nucleotides: TGTGCCAGTAGACAGGGGGCAGGAGATACGCAGTATTTT. This chain connects TRBV19 to TRBJ2-3; 9 positions match TRBD1. Germline trimming cut 6 bases from V and 5 bases from J; bases unmatched to any gene: 3. The V gene's germline CDR1 is LNHDA and CDR2 SQIVND (reference sequence). The CDR3 is 13 residues long.

V and J are TRBV7-2 and TRBJ2-5; 11 nucleotides agree with TRBD2. With 5 bases clipped from V and 9 bases from J, the junction kept 14 bases outside the gene matches. The CDR3 is made up of 16 amino acids. The germline V gene encodes CDR1 SGHTA and CDR2 FQGNSA. The CDR3 loop reads CASSPGTSGPRAAQYF. CDR3 DNA sequence: TGTGCCAGCAGCCCCGGGACTAGCGGTCCAAGAGCGGCCCAGTACTTC.

Ten or more counts support this clonotype. This chain joins TRBV7-9 and TRBJ2-5; D unclear. The CDR3 has 13 residues. Germline V gene lookup returns CDR1 SEHNR and CDR2 FQNEAQ (reference sequence). The V end was cut by 2 bases, the J end by 3 bases, with 7 bases between. The CDR3 DNA follows: TGTGCCAGCAGCTTATTTGGGGAAGAGACCCAGTACTTC. Translated: CASSLFGEETQYF.

The sample holds a few counts of this clonotype. This chain joins TRBV7-3 and TRBJ2-4; D is perhaps TRBD2 (7 bases). The DNA end lines up better with TRBJ2-5; the J call may be wrong. Germline values: CDR1 SGHTA, CDR2 FQGTGA. The CDR3 consists of 15 residues. The CDR3 DNA reads TGTGCCAGCAGCTTAAATTCGGGGGGCGGGGAGACCCAGTACTTC. It is translated as CASSLNSGGGETQYF.

The gene calls are TRBV7-2 and TRBJ2-3; D unclear. Germline values: CDR1 SGHTA, CDR2 FQGNSA. This CDR3 spans 12 amino acids. Trimming removed 5 bases from V and 6 bases from J, with 9 bases in between. The CDR3 DNA sequence: TGTGCCAGCAGCCCGCCGGCTGATACGCAGTATTTT. Translating gives CASSPPADTQYF.

This sequence joins TRBV20-1 and TRBJ1-6, with TRBD1 as a possible D gene (6 bases). V lost 0 bases and J 7 bases, leaving 13 bases between the germline ends. The CDR3 length is 15 residues. Germline lookup yields CDR1 DFQATT and CDR2 SNEGSKA (reference sequence). The CDR3 is CSARDSGQINSPLHF. CDR3 coding DNA: TGCAGTGCTAGAGATTCCGGACAGATAAATTCACCCCTCCACTTT.

This clonotype was counted ten times or more. The rearrangement links TRBV6-5 to TRBJ2-3; 11 nucleotides line up with TRBD2. V was clipped by 2 bases and J by 0 bases; unmatched bases: 10. The CDR3 has 19 amino acids. Per germline, CDR1 MNHEY and CDR2 SVGAGI. CDR3 sequence reads: CASSYRPSGLADSTDTQYF. In DNA, the CDR3 is TGTGCCAGCAGTTACCGACCGTCGGGACTAGCGGATAGCACAGATACGCAGTATTTT.

Concerning this clonotype: Being one base from a much bigger clone, this may be a read error. This chain uses TRBV5-1 with TRBJ2-4, with TRBD2 matching 12 bases. J was trimmed by 9 bases and V by 4 bases; bases with no gene match: 5. The CDR3 is made up of 14 amino acids. Germline CDR1 reads SGHRS; CDR2 reads YFSETQ. CDR3 DNA: TGCGCCAGCAGCGGAGGACTAGCGGGACGCATTCAGTACTTC. It encodes CASSGGLAGRIQYF.

This clonotype was detected many times. The V call is TRBV9, the J call TRBJ2-3; a weak D match, TRBD1 (6 bases). The CDR3 consists of 15 residues. CDR1 and CDR2 (germline): SGDLS, YYNGEE. V was cut by 4 bases and J by 2 bases, with 14 bases left in between. CDR3 nucleotides: TGTGCCAGCAGCACAGGACAGCTGATCACAGATACGCAGTATTTT. Translation: CASSTGQLITDTQYF.

The chain recombines TRBV9 with TRBJ2-2; D is ambiguous. CDR1 and CDR2 (germline): SGDLS, YYNGEE. The CDR3 is 11 residues long. V was trimmed by 5 bases and J by 7 bases, leaving 6 bases between them. CDR3 protein: CASSSSGELFF. The CDR3 bases are TGTGCCAGCAGTAGCAGCGGGGAGCTGTTTTTT.

The table lists this clonotype with a few counts. The chain carries TRBV5-8 and TRBJ2-1; TRBD1 agrees at 9 bases. From germline, CDR1 is SGHTS and CDR2 YDEGEE. V trimming: 5 bases; J trimming: 5 bases; junction bases outside the gene matches: 17. The CDR3 sequence is 18 residues long. The CDR3 coding sequence is TGTGCCAGCAGAATGGGGGGGGCGTTGGACAGGGGACACAATGAGCAGTTCTTC. Protein product: CASRMGGALDRGHNEQFF.

The genes are TRBV2 and TRBJ1-5; D is unclear. Trimming removed 7 bases at V and 1 base at J, with 11 bases between. Germline V gene lookup returns CDR1 SNHLY and CDR2 FYNNEI. The length of the CDR3 is 14 residues. The CDR3 region has the DNA TGTGCCAGCAAGGAAGGGTGGAGCAATCAGCCCCAGCATTTT. The encoded protein is CASKEGWSNQPQHF.

The gene calls are TRBV29-1 and TRBJ2-7; D unclear. CDR3 length equals 15 residues. Germline-derived CDR1 and CDR2 are SQVTM and ANQGSEA. The ends were cut back, 3 bases at V and 5 bases at J, with 20 bases in the middle. The CDR3 DNA is TGCAGCGTTGAGGGAACGGGCATCTCCCTGAACGAGCAGTACTTC. Translation gives CSVEGTGISLNEQYF.

This clonotype was seen only a few times. J is TRBJ2-3 and V is TRBV28, with D uncertain. Per the germline V gene, CDR1 is MDHEN and CDR2 is SYDVKM. V was clipped by 1 base and J by 5 bases, with 4 bases between them. CDR3 length equals 12 residues. The CDR3 loop is CASSLSEDTQYF. The CDR3 region has the DNA TGTGCCAGCAGTTTATCAGAAGATACGCAGTATTTT.

J is TRBJ2-1 and V is TRBV29-1; 10 bases fit TRBD2. CDR1 is SQVTM and CDR2 is ANQGSEA in the germline V gene. With 3 bases clipped from V and 3 bases from J, the junction kept 8 bases outside the gene matches. This CDR3 is built from 16 residues. CDR3: CSVELAGVTIYNEQFF. The CDR3 nucleotides read TGCAGCGTTGAGCTAGCGGGGGTTACTATCTACAATGAGCAGTTCTTC.

The chain uses TRBV5-1 and TRBJ2-3; D may match TRBD1 or TRBD2 (5 bases each). The V gene lost 0 bases and the J gene lost 1 base, with 12 bases spanning the gap. CDR1 and CDR2 (germline): SGHRS, YFSETQ. The CDR3 is 16 residues long. The CDR3 loop is CASSLDRRAGTDTQYF. CDR3 bases: TGCGCCAGCAGCTTGGACAGGCGGGCTGGCACAGATACGCAGTATTTT.

The V and J genes are TRBV29-1 and TRBJ2-1; D possibly uses TRBD1 or TRBD2 (5 bases each). Looked up from germline, CDR1 is SQVTM and CDR2 is ANQGSEA. There are 14 residues in the CDR3. V lost 5 bases, J lost 7 bases, and 18 bases lay in between. CDR3 in DNA: TGCAGCGTTTCCGAAGCCGGGACGGAGAATGAGCAGTTCTTC. This encodes CSVSEAGTENEQFF.

This chain uses TRBV6-5 with TRBJ2-7; 9 bases fit TRBD2. Trimming at V came to 0 bases and at J to 7 bases, leaving 10 bases not matched to a gene. The CDR3 is 16 residues long. Per germline, CDR1 MNHEY and CDR2 SVGAGI. The CDR3 reads CASSYSIFSGSSEQYF. DNA of the CDR3: TGTGCCAGCAGTTACTCGATATTTAGCGGGAGTAGTGAGCAGTACTTC.

The table lists this clonotype with many counts. The CDR3 region is CASSEDEGQGSYEQYF. The DNA for the CDR3 is TGTGCCAGCAGTGAAGATGAGGGACAGGGCTCCTACGAGCAGTACTTC. The chain uses TRBV6-1 and TRBJ2-7, with 9 bases fitting TRBD1. The germline V gene has CDR1 MNHNS and CDR2 SASEGT. The CDR3 has 16 residues. Trimming at V came to 1 base and at J to 0 bases, leaving 4 bases not matched to a gene.

The chain couples TRBV15 to TRBJ2-7; D perhaps matches TRBD2 (5 bases). CDR1 and CDR2 from the germline V gene are LNHNV and YYDKDF (reference sequence). V lost 5 bases and J 1 base, leaving 21 bases between the germline ends. The CDR3 extends over 17 amino acids. In DNA, the CDR3 is TGTGCCACCAGCGACCAAACGGGGTCCAGGCCTTCCTACGAGCAGTACTTC. This encodes CATSDQTGSRPSYEQYF. Based on the CDR3 plus reference TRBV15 and TRBJ2-7, the full variable domain is DAMVIQNPRYQVTQFGKPVTLSCSQTLNHNVMYWYQQKSSQAPKLLFHYYDKDFNNEADTPDNFQSRRPNTSFCFLDIRSPGLGDTAMYLCATSDQTGSRPSYEQYFGPGTRLTVT.

This chain connects TRBV15 to TRBJ1-5, with D perhaps TRBD1 (5 bases). V was trimmed by 7 bases and J by 6 bases, leaving 22 bases between them. The germline V gene has CDR1 LNHNV and CDR2 YYDKDF (reference sequence). This CDR3 is 16 amino acids long. The CDR3 DNA reads as TGTGCCACCAACCAAGGAGGGAGGGGTAACGGTCAGCCCCAGCATTTT. This sequence encodes CATNQGGRGNGQPQHF. The entire variable domain, with the rest obtained from reference TRBV15 and TRBJ1-5, is as follows: DAMVIQNPRYQVTQFGKPVTLSCSQTLNHNVMYWYQQKSSQAPKLLFHYYDKDFNNEADTPDNFQSRRPNTSFCFLDIRSPGLGDTAMYLCATNQGGRGNGQPQHFGDGTRLSIL.

This chain joins TRBV7-9 and TRBJ1-1, with 8 bases lining up with TRBD1. Germline V gives CDR1 SEHNR, CDR2 FQNEAQ (reference sequence). The CDR3 totals 15 residues. The ends lost 4 bases at V and 3 bases at J; junction bases unmatched: 7. CDR3 coding DNA: TGTGCCAGCAGCTCAACAACAGGGGGGTACACTGAAGCTTTCTTT. Protein sequence: CASSSTTGGYTEAFF.

V gene TRBV5-1 combines with J gene TRBJ2-6; unclear D gene. V was trimmed by 0 bases and J by 2 bases, leaving 6 bases between them. This CDR3 comprises 15 residues. The V gene's germline CDR1 is SGHRS and CDR2 YFSETQ. The CDR3 spells CASSLATPGANVLTF. The DNA of the CDR3 is TGCGCCAGCAGCTTGGCAACCCCTGGGGCCAACGTCCTGACTTTC.

Only a few counts were recorded for this clonotype. The chain recombines TRBV4-1 with TRBJ2-7; TRBD1 matches 7 bases. The CDR3 covers 14 residues. V lost 0 bases, J lost 4 bases, and 3 bases stayed unmatched. Germline loops: CDR1 MGHRA, CDR2 YSYEKL. The CDR3 reads CASSQDRGPYEQYF. Here the CDR3 DNA reads TGCGCCAGCAGCCAAGATAGGGGGCCGTACGAGCAGTACTTC.

This chain connects TRBV5-6 to TRBJ1-2, with D perhaps TRBD1 (6 bases). Germline V CDR1 and CDR2: SGHDT, YYEEEE. The V and J ends lost 0 bases and 8 bases respectively, with 14 bases between them. The CDR3 sequence is 14 residues long. CDR3 sequence: CASSLGRGIIGYTF. The DNA for the CDR3 is TGTGCCAGCAGCTTGGGTAGGGGGATAATAGGCTACACCTTC.

Comments on this clonotype: A much more abundant neighbour one base away suggests this may be a read error. The conserved phenylalanine or tryptophan normally closing the CDR3 is absent here, so this likely arose from a read error. The chain carries TRBV9 and TRBJ2-1, with 8 bases that match TRBD2. Unmatched junction bases numbered 10, after V lost 0 bases and J lost 8 bases. CDR1 is SGDLS and CDR2 is YYNGEE in the germline V gene. CDR3 length equals 16 residues. In nucleotides, the CDR3 is TGTGCCAGCAGCGTAGGGGGGTCGGGGGGGGGCGATGAGCAGTTCTCC. It codes for CASSVGGSGGGDEQFS.